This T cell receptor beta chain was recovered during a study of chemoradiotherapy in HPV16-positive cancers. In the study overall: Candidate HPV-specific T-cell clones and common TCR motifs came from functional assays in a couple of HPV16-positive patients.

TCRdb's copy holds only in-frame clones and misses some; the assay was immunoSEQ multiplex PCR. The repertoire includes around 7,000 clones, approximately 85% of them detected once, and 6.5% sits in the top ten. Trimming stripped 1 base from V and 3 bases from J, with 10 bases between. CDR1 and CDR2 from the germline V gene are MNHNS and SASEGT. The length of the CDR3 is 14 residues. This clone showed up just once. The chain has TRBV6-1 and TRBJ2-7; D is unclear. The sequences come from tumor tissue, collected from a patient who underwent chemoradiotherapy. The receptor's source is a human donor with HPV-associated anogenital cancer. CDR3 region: CASSEDPRFYEQYF. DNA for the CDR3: TGTGCCAGCAGTGAAGATCCGCGGTTCTACGAGCAGTACTTC.